This TCR beta chain was obtained from a study of cytomegalovirus exposure and HLA in healthy donors (dated by TCRdb to between 2016 and 2019). As for the study more broadly: An earlier analysis of roughly 630 of the donors reported approximately 270 Gb of sequence data and some 100 million unique TCR beta sequences from 150 million to 200 million T cells. An early release that covered about 600 HLA-typed donors contained approximately 300 gigabases of sequencing data and around 80 million unique TCR sequences. Among the 398 genotyped donors, around 81% belonged to the genetic ancestry cluster associated with self-reported Caucasian donors. The study was designed to test whether signatures of past pathogen exposure could be identified by cataloging public T cell receptors. The study profiled the T cell repertoires of 550 to 700 subjects by immunosequencing and related them to cytomegalovirus serostatus. A separate validation cohort of 100 to 150 different subjects was used in addition to the approximately 670-subject first cohort. The study combined high-throughput TCR immunosequencing, statistical association of individual TCRs with disease status, and machine learning to predict cytomegalovirus infection status. A later analysis re-examined previously published TCR beta repertoires from roughly 650 donors and added high-resolution HLA genotyping to investigate patterns of TCR occurrence. In the later analysis, no new phenotypic data were used to find candidate immune exposures; instead, reliance was placed on TCR beta sequences and their occurrence across donors. In an earlier analysis of a few hundred of the donors, high-throughput TCR beta sequencing was used to judge whether each TCR beta V gene segment behaved as functional or pseudogenic. Alongside the repertoire data, information on donor age, sex, ethnicity and CMV serostatus was compiled. Genome-wide SNP genotypes for about 65% of the roughly 700 donors were used in a later genetic analysis, which treated that subset as a discovery cohort. All discovery cohort repertoires had been generated using a single sequencing platform. HLA typing included class I and class II loci at four-digit resolution. The number of donors typed differed by locus, with roughly 620-640 for A, B, C, DRB1 and DQB1, roughly 550 for DQA1, 600 to 610 for DPA1, and 472 for DPB1. Several DR-DQ haplotypes were handled as single units for association and clustering because linkage in the cohort was strong. Across 398 genotyped donors of the cohort, an average of about 250,000 unique TCR beta nucleotide sequences per donor were sequenced, and roughly 17% of those sequences were non-productive. Findings and caveats that apply to the study as a whole: According to a later analysis, most CMV-associated TCR beta chains appeared to be HLA-restricted, and the HLA associations seemed to be driven largely by CMV exposure. Some IMGT-functional V segments, including TRBV6-2 and TRBV6-3, could not be distinguished by the 87-base-pair reads and were therefore excluded. Immune exposure information for the cohort was limited to CMV serostatus. Cytomegalovirus status was reported to be diagnosed by the classifier with high specificity and sensitivity in both the original and validation cohorts. Assigning TCR associations to individual alleles was difficult when HLA alleles, especially DR and DQ, strongly co-occurred. A few of the identified cytomegalovirus-associated TCR beta chains were confirmed in vitro to be specific for cytomegalovirus antigens. While some public TCRs were present in many individuals, most TCR sequences turned up only very rarely across donors. The cohort was sequenced for TCR beta chains only, and without alpha or paired-chain data the features that could be detected were limited. According to a later analysis, TCR association rates differed among HLA loci, with DRB1 alleles showing the most associated TCRs and HLA-C alleles showing the fewest. According to a later analysis, parvovirus B19, influenza, CMV and Epstein-Barr virus appeared linked to several top co-occurrence clusters. Correlated functional status among segregating V segments might reflect linkage disequilibrium, but an unknown experimental factor could not be ruled out. A later genetic analysis associated a missense DCLRE1C variant with V-gene and J-gene trimming of TCR beta chains, and an independent cohort replicated the association. In a later analysis, 16,951 TCR beta sequences were associated with specific HLA alleles at a false discovery rate of 0.05. Because counts were too low, more than 15 rarely observed V segments, including chromosome 9 orphons, were excluded from the earlier analysis of 587 of the donors. A further reported finding was that TCR beta sequences accurately predicted the HLA-A and HLA-B alleles for most subjects in the first cohort. The presence/absence analyses assumed that sequencing depth was roughly uniform across donors, and that assumption may not be true. In a later analysis, HLA-associated TCR beta chains showed more clonal expansion and lower generation probabilities than non-associated chains that were equally common. According to the authors, the approach could potentially be generalized to other disease states and immunological phenotypes. Because some donors lacked HLA typing at each locus, the association tests relied only on the typed subset. In the study, around 150 TCR beta chains were listed as associated with cytomegalovirus. A cluster of highly shared sequence variants was judged likely to be a technical artifact of the sequencing pipeline. Broadly in line with IMGT annotations, most TCR beta V segments showed up in productive rearrangements about 87% or about 30% of the time in an earlier analysis of some 590 of the donors. According to a later genetic analysis, donors in an Asian-associated ancestry cluster had fewer N-insertions in productive TCRs than the roughly 670-donor mean.

The library was made by the immunoSEQ multiplex PCR assay. A mixture of 60 forward primers for TCR Vbeta segments and 13 reverse primers for TCR Jbeta segments was used in the multiplex PCR. The CDR3 region of rearranged TCR beta genes was amplified from genomic DNA with a multiplex PCR assay. The Illumina HiSeq System was used to sequence the amplified TCR beta libraries as 87-base-pair reads. The authors' analysis ran thus. A later analysis counted 75 million to 100 million unique TCR beta chains across the 670 or so repertoires, and around 12 million of these chains were shared by at least two donors. Raw reads were error-corrected and collapsed into unique sequences with a nearest-neighbor algorithm that merged closely related sequences to remove PCR and sequencing errors. To assign V, D and J gene segments, CDR3 sequences were aligned to IMGT reference sequences. For a sequence to be retained, a match of at least six nucleotides was required to both a V gene segment and a J gene segment. Rearrangements were called productive when the CDR3 lacked stop codons and stayed in frame with V and J; all others were non-productive. CDR3 was defined by IMGT convention, running from the second conserved V-encoded cysteine to the conserved J-encoded phenylalanine. Sequences without an unambiguous match to a single V gene segment were excluded from the earlier analysis of approximately 600 of the donors. In an earlier analysis of 587 of the donors, a V segment was called functional when productive rearrangements were above 56.7%, and segregating when the standard deviation between donors exceeded 5%. A statistical classification framework was developed to diagnose cytomegalovirus status using the catalog of TCR beta chain sequences. V and J gene assignment, in a later analysis, came from comparing TCR nucleotide sequences with IMGT/GENE-DB human TR gene sequences. A later analysis assigned CDR3 sequences and most-parsimonious VDJ recombination scenarios with the TCRdist pipeline. In a later analysis, each TCR beta chain was defined by its CDR3 amino acid sequence together with its V-gene family, and reads without a unique V-gene family were excluded. A later analysis removed 450 to 600 highly shared, low-generation-probability nucleotide sequences to deal with suspected cross-contamination and a sequencing artifact. In a later analysis, a clonal expansion index for each public chain was calculated from normalized within-repertoire ranks of inferred template counts. Generation probabilities in a later analysis came from a VDJ recombination model fitted to out-of-frame rearrangements, and those results were checked against IGoR. In a later analysis, hypergeometric tests were used to score TCR-TCR, TCR-HLA and TCR-CMV co-occurrence, with a repertoire-size bias correction applied to TCR pairs. False discovery rates were estimated in a later analysis by permuting HLA or CMV assignments 20 times. A later analysis grouped co-occurring TCRs with DBSCAN, adding TCRdist sequence similarity when clustering within HLA-allele-positive subsets. Repertoires with fewer than 30,000 or more than 120,000 public chains were left out of co-occurrence clustering, as were roughly five repertoires with anomalous nucleotide sharing. This immuneACCESS table, as held by TCRdb, lists in-frame sequences with V and J called but not all clones. Of the missing ones, under half trace to an unresolved V gene in checked studies; the others have no known cause. D and trimming were read from the DNA, whereas the V and J calls and clone size are those reported in that table. The sample yields over 150,000 clones; around 67% were counted once. The top ten clones comprise 2.5% to 4% of the sample.

The cohort comprised around 690 healthy bone marrow donors. At the time of sampling, every cohort member was nominally healthy, though immune exposures that went unrecorded were likely present. The donor tested CMV seropositive and was one of the 289 seropositive cohort members. Each donor provided a peripheral blood sample, and peripheral blood mononuclear cells were used for TCR beta sequencing. Genomic DNA was extracted from the blood cell samples with the Qiagen DNeasy Blood Extraction Kit. A remark on this clone: Its cognate antigen has yet to be identified. No per-base quality is available; no much larger clone lies one base away.

CDR1 and CDR2 are read off the germline V gene as MDHEN and SYDVKM. The CDR3 has 15 amino acids, counting the end cysteine and phenylalanine. The DNA shown is the 45-base CDR3, in frame from base 1. V is pruned by 2 bases and J by 7 bases, leaving 7 bases of the junction without a gene match. Sequences were obtained from PBMCs. The chain is encoded by TRBV28 joined to TRBJ2-2; 7 junctional bases match TRBD1. The TCR originated in a woman in her twenties or thirties in good health and CMV-seropositive. The CDR3 corresponds to CASSLGGQRGGELFF. The sequence in DNA is TGTGCCAGCAGTTTAGGGGGACAGCGAGGCGGGGAGCTGTTTTTT.